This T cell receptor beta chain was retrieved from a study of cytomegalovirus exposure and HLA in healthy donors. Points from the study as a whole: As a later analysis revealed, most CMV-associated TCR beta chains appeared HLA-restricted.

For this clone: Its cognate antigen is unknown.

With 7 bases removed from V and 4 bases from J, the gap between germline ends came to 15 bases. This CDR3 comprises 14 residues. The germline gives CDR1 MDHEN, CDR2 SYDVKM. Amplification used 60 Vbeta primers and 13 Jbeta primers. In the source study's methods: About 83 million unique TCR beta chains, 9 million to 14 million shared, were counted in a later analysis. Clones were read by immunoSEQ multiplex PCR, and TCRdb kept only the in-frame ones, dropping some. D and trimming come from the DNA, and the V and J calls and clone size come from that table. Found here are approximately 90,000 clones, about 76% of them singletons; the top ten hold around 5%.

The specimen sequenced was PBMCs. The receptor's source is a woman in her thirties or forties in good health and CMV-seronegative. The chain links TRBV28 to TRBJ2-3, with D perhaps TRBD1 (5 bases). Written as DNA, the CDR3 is TGTGCCAGCACCCGAGCAGGGCCCGCAGATACGCAGTATTTT. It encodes CASTRAGPADTQYF.